This T cell receptor beta chain was sequenced for a study of shared clonotypes between healthy human individuals (dated by TCRdb to the early 2020s). Regarding the complete study: Three men and a couple of women, aged 18 to 49 years, made up the cohort. For each donor, CD4 naive and CD4 memory were each given three plates, CD8 naive was given two plates, and CD8 memory was given one plate. To estimate repertoire size and how much clonotypes are shared between individuals, the study performed deep sequencing of blood TCR repertoires from roughly five healthy adults. To increase sequencing depth and limit assay-specific biases, different laboratories used diverse techniques to prepare libraries and sequence TCR repertoires. Leukapheresis yielded between about 0.85 and 10 billion PBMCs per donor.

General study outcomes and caveats: Estimated clonotype richness was generally larger for naive than for memory subsets. Only blood was sampled, and tissue TCR repertoires likely differ from those in blood. Compared with non-shared clonotypes, clonotypes shared by all four sorted-subset donors had higher generation probabilities. The small number of donors limited the genetic and exposure-history diversity represented. Across several donors, roughly 5.4% of naive CD4, approximately 4% of naive CD8, roughly 2.3% of memory CD4, and under 0.45% of memory CD8 clonotypes were shared. Rarefaction of sorted-subset datasets indicated incomplete sequencing despite the large sequencing depth. Pairwise subsampling led to the expectation that sequencing depth would affect the degree of clonotype sharing among donors.

TCR CDR3 regions were amplified from genomic DNA by multiplex PCR using the deep immunoSEQ assay. Extracted genomic DNA from each cell subset was distributed evenly across all wells of several immunoSEQ 96-well plates, and each plate was treated as a replicate. For sorted subsets, each replicate PCR was loaded with about 200 ng genomic DNA, equivalent to 30,000 to 35,000 T cell genomes. Purified libraries were measured with a Qubit 3.0 fluorometer, size-checked on a Bioanalyzer 2100, and measured again with the KAPA Library Quantification kit. Each immunoSEQ 96-well plate was sequenced on its own single-read 150-cycle Illumina NextSeq 550 flow cell. In the paper's pipeline: Because the immunoSEQ output included only junctional sequences and no quality scores, the filtering could not be the same as the filtering used for full-length reads. Sequences were annotated with PyIR, a Python wrapper for IgBLAST v1.9, and V/J genes and CDR3 were assigned using IMGT germline references. Reads with weak V/J assignments (E-value above 1e-6), missing CDR3, stop codons, out-of-frame junctions, or ambiguous translated residues were removed. V3J clonotypes were defined as sequences sharing an identical inferred V gene, J gene, and CDR3 amino acid sequence. To compute the percentage overlap between repertoires, the number of shared unique clonotypes was divided by the size of the smaller repertoire. Repertoire richness was assessed with RTK rarefaction, the Chao1 estimator, and Recon v2.1 estimates of unobserved clonotypes. Generation probabilities for all TCRbeta clonotypes obtained by the gDNA method from a handful of donors were computed using OLGA. TCRdb obtained this table from immuneACCESS and retained in-frame rearrangements with V and J assigned. These tables miss some clones; where compared with another copy, unresolved V genes account for less than half of the shortfall, and the remainder is unexplained. For V, J and clone size, that table is used; D and trimming come from the DNA. The sample table contains roughly 640,000 clones; only one count was recorded for around two thirds of them. The biggest ten clones account for under 2% of the sample.

The CDR3 measures 17 amino acids from cysteine to phenylalanine. Solely the CDR3 DNA is kept, with 51 bases framed from the first base. CDR1 SGHRS and CDR2 YFSETQ were looked up in the germline V gene. Relative to germline, V is missing 0 bases and J is missing 0 bases, with 7 bases of the junction outside any gene match. About this clone: It has no known antigen specificity. Base qualities were left out, and no much larger clone turns up one base away.

Donors were healthy HIV-negative adults with no recently reported acute infections or vaccinations. Every donor was a Caucasian adult residing in Nashville, Tennessee, USA. CD4+ T cells were enriched by magnetic negative selection, after which naive cells were positively selected on CD45RA and the negative fraction was taken as the memory subset. After blood collection by leukapheresis, PBMCs were isolated using Ficoll-Histopaque density gradient centrifugation and then cryopreserved in the vapor phase of liquid nitrogen. Analytical flow cytometry was used to check the purity and quantity of each magnetically sorted T cell population. Each sorted fraction had its genomic DNA isolated and then quantified by UV absorbance on a Nanodrop 2000c.

This clonotype was obtained from a woman in her 30s in good health. Recombination joined TRBV5-1 with TRBJ2-3; 7 junctional bases match TRBD2. The specimen was memory CD4+ T cells sorted from blood. Taken with the paper, the label for cell subset or site translates to: CD45RA-negative fraction. The CDR3 protein: CASSLAEVSGSTDTQYF. The nucleotide sequence is TGCGCCAGCAGCTTGGCCGAAGTTAGCGGGAGCACAGATACGCAGTATTTT.